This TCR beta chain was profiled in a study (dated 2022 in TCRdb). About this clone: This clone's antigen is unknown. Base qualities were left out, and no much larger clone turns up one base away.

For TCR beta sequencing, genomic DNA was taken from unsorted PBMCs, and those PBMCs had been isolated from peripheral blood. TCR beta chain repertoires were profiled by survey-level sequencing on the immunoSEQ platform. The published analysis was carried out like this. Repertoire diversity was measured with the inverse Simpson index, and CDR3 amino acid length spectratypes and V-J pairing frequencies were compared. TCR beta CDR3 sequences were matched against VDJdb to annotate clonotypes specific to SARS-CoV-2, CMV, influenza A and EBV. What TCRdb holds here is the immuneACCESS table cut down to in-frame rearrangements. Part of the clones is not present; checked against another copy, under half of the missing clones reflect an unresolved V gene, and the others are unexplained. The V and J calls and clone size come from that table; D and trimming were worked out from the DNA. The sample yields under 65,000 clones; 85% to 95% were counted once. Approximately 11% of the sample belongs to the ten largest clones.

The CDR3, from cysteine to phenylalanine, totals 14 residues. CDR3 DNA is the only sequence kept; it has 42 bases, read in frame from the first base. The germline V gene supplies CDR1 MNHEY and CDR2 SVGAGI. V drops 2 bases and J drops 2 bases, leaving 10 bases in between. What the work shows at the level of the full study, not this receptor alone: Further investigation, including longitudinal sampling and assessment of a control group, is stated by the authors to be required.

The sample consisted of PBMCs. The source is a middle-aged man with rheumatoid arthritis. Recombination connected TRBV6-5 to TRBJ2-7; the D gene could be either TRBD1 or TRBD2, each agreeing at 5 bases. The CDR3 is CASSYRDGAYEQYF. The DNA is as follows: TGTGCCAGCAGTTACCGGGACGGTGCCTACGAGCAGTACTTC.